The clone carrying this TCR beta chain came up a few times. What it binds is unknown. This entry comes from a study of cytomegalovirus exposure and HLA in healthy donors. Study-wide context: Researchers previously reported finding 90 million to 120 million unique TCR beta sequences from around 200 million T cells.

Points from the study as a whole: Certain sequence variants were highly shared and formed a cluster, and this cluster was likely a sequencing artifact.

It was with 60 Vbeta and 13 Jbeta primers that the PCR ran. Profiling relied on immunoSEQ multiplex PCR, and the TCRdb table lists in-frame clones only, not all of them. Counted here are over 150,000 clones, 70% to 90% occurring once; the ten biggest clones make up approximately 2.5%. Unmatched junction bases numbered 4, after V lost 4 bases and J lost 4 bases. The CDR3 runs 13 residues. The germline CDR1 and CDR2 sequences are MNHNY and SVGAGI (reference sequence). Sequencing used PBMCs. The receptor was isolated from a man younger than 40 in good health and CMV-seropositive. The rearrangement joins TRBV6-6 to TRBJ2-7, with 7 bases identical to TRBD1. The CDR3 protein is CASSSGTVYEQYF. The CDR3 bases are TGTGCCAGCAGTTCCGGGACAGTTTACGAGCAGTACTTC.